These T cell receptor beta chains were read from a single sample in a study of blood T cell repertoires in COVID-19. Assay: immunoSEQ multiplex PCR; the TCRdb copy retains only in-frame clones and omits some. The table includes 200,000 to 250,000 clones, around 84% detected once. The sample was peripheral blood. The receptor source for this set is a woman of 80 years or more with active or convalescent COVID-19. Each CDR3 is given without its conserved first and last residue. The size entry is marked missing in some rows and otherwise reads once, few, many or a size class.

clone_size v_call cdr3_aa
NA TRBV7-9 ASSPSTSGRYEQY
few TRBV5-1 ASSFSVTGYEQY
few TRBV7-2 ASSLAPGAIGGYT
NA TRBV5-8 ASSSGQGYGYT
many TRBV28 ASILKYDDRGINQPQH
NA TRBV5-8 ASPDRPGTGTQPQH
NA TRBV9 ASSVRGSETQY
NA TRBV7-9 ASTYVTGGNTEAF
NA TRBV29-1 SAGQGAYEQY
NA TRBV20-1 SASGLLIGTSTDTQY
NA TRBV5-4 ASSKTGDEQY
NA TRBV7-9 ASSLATVTSYGYT
NA TRBV10-3 AISPTGQLSGNTIY
NA TRBV5-4 ASSLAGGLGPSEQY
NA TRBV9 ASSAHQGGNYGYT
NA TRBV19 ASSIKAGGLLSTDTQY
NA TRBV7-3 ASSLGQYSGNTIY
NA TRBV6-5 ASWGRGEQF
NA TRBV6-5 ASSQGENTEAF
few TRBV29-1 SVNRLGTYEQY
NA TRBV30 AWSPRARVSGNTIY
once TRBV11-2 ASSLDGEIYNEQF
few TRBV11-3 ASSSWLDRAGEKLF
NA TRBV7-9 ASSRAVGETQY
NA TRBV7-6 ASSAQGLLVTEAF
NA TRBV7-9 ASTSTGVKIEAF
NA TRBV18 ASSPSSGREELF
NA TRBV6-2/TRBV6-3 ASSYAGTGVGEQY
NA TRBV21-1 ASSRATQETQY
NA TRBV25-1 ASSESRGWVTGELF
NA TRBV11-2 ASSPRLAGGLVREQY
NA TRBV7-8 ASSSTGGGSATYNEQF
few TRBV7-2 ASNSPSLIYNEQF
NA TRBV28 ASKTGGLTYEQY
few TRBV19 ASSQFSPGSGAPRY
once TRBV28 ASSQLSGTSGTNEQF
few TRBV27 ASSFLGGTDTQY
NA TRBV13 ASSFGAGTENYGYT
NA TRBV20-1 SASRAGGRYT